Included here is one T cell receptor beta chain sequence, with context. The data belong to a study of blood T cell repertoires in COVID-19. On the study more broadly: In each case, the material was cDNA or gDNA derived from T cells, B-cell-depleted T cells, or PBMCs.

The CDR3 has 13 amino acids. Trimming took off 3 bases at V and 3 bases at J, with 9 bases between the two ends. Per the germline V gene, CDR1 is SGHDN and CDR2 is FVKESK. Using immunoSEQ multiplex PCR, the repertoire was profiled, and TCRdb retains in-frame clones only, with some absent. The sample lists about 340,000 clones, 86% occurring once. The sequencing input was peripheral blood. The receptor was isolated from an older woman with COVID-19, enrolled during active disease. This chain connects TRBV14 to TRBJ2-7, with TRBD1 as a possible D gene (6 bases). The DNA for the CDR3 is TGTGCCAGCAGCCACTACAGGGACTACGAGCAGTACTTC. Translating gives CASSHYRDYEQYF.